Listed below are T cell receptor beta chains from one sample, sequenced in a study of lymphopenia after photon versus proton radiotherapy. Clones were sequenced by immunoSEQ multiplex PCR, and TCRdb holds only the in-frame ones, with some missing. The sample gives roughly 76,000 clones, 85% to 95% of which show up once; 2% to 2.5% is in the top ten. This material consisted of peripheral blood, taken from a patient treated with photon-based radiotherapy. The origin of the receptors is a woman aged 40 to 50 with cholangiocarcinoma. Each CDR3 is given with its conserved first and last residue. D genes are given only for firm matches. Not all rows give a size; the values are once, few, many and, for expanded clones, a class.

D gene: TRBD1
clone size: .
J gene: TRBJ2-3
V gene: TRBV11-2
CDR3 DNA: TGTGCCAGCTCGGGACAGGGATCGACAGATACGCAGTATTTT
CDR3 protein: CASSGQGSTDTQYF

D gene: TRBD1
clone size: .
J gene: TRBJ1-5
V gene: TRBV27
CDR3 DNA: TGTGCCAGCAGTCCGCGGACAGGTTTCAATCAGCCCCAGCATTTT
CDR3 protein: CASSPRTGFNQPQHF

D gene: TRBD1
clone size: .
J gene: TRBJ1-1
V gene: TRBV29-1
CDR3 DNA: TGCAGCGTCAGACAGGGGGGGACTGAAGCTTTCTTT
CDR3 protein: CSVRQGGTEAFF

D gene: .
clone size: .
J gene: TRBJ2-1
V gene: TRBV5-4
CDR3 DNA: TGTGCCAGCAGCTTGAGGATCGATGAGGAGTTCTTC
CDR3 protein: CASSLRIDEEFF

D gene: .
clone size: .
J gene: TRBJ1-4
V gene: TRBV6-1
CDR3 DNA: TGTGCCAGCAGTGACAGATCCAATGAAAAACTGTTTTTT
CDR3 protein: CASSDRSNEKLFF

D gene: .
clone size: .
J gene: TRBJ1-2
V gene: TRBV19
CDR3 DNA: TGTGCCAGTAGTATTGCTCCCAGGGTTTCGAACTATGGCTACACCTTC
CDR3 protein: CASSIAPRVSNYGYTF

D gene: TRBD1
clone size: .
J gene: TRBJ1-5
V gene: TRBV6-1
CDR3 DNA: TGTGCCAGCAGTGGGACAGGGATGGGGCCCTATAGCAATCAGCCCCAGCATTTT
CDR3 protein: CASSGTGMGPYSNQPQHF

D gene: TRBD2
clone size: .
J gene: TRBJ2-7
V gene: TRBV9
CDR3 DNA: TGTGCCAGCAGCGTGAGCCCGGGACTAGCTCATTACGAGCAGTACTTC
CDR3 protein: CASSVSPGLAHYEQYF

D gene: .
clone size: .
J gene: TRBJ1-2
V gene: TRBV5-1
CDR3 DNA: TGCGCCAGCAGCTCCTCAGGGGACTATGGCTACACCTTC
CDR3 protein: CASSSSGDYGYTF

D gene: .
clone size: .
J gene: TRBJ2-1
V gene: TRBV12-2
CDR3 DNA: TGTGCAAGTCGCGCACTATCCGGGACTAGCGGGGTCTATGAGCAGTTCTTC
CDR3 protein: CASRALSGTSGVYEQFF

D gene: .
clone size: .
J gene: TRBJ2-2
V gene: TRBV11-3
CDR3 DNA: TGTGCCAGCAGCTTAGACTCCGCGAACACCGGGGAGCTGTTTTTT
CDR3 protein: CASSLDSANTGELFF

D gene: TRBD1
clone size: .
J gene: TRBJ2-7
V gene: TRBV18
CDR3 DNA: TGTGCCAGCTCACCCCACAGGGGCCCCTACGAGCAGTACTTC
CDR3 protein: CASSPHRGPYEQYF

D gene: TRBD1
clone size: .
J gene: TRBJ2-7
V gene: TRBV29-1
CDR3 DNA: TGCAGCGTTGAAGCGGACAGGGGGTACGAGCAGTACTTC
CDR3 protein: CSVEADRGYEQYF

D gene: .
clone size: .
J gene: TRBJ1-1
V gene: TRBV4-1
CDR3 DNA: TGCGCCAGCAGCCAAGAAGGGGGGAACACTGAAGCTTTCTTT
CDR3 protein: CASSQEGGNTEAFF

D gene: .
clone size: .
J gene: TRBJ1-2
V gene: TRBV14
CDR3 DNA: TGTGCCAGCAGCCAAGATTTACAGTATGGCTACACCTTC
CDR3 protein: CASSQDLQYGYTF

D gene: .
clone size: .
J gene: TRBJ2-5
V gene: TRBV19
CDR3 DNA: TGTGCCAGTAGTATCGGACCCGCCCCGGGGGAGACCCAGTACTTC
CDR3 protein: CASSIGPAPGETQYF

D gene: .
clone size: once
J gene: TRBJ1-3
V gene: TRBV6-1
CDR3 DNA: TGTGCGTCGCGCATCTCTGGAAACACCATATATTTT
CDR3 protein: CASRISGNTIYF

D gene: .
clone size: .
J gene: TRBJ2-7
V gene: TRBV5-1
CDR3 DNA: TGCGCCAGCAGCTTGGATGCGGGGAGAGGGGTCGAGCAGTACTTC
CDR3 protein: CASSLDAGRGVEQYF

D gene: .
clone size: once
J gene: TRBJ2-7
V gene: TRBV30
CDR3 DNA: TGTGCCTGGAGTTTGGTTCCACCGACCTACGAGCAGTACTTC
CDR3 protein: CAWSLVPPTYEQYF

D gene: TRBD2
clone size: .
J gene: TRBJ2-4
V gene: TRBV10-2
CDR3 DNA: TGCGCCAGCAGCTTGACTAGCGGGAGGATTGGGGACATTCAGTACTTC
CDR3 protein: CASSLTSGRIGDIQYF

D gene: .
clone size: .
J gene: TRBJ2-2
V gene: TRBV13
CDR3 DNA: TGTGCCAGCAGCCTCCGATCGAACACCGGGGAGCTGTTTTTT
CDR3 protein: CASSLRSNTGELFF

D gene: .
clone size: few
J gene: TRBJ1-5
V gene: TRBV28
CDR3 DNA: TGTGCCAGCACGTCGGTGGGGGGCTCATATCAGCCCCAGCATTTT
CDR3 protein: CASTSVGGSYQPQHF

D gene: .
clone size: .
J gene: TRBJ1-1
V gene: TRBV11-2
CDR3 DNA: TGTGCCAGCAGCTTAATTGGGGAGCGGAACACTGAAGCTTTCTTT
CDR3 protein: CASSLIGERNTEAFF

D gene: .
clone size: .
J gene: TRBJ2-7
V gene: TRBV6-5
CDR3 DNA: TGTGCCAGCAGTTACCGAGAGATCAACTACGAGCAGTACTTC
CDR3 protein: CASSYREINYEQYF

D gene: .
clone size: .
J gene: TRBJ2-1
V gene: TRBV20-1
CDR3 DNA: TGCAGTGCCATACCCCACTTTGAGCAGTTCTTC
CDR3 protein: CSAIPHFEQFF

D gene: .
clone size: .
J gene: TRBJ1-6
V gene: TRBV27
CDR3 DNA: TGTGCCAGCAGTGGCGGGTATTCACCCCTCCACTTT
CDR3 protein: CASSGGYSPLHF

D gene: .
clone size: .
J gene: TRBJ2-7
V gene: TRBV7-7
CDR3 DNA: TGTGCTAGCAGCTTAGGGTTTGGGGGCTCCTACGAGCAGTACTTC
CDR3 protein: CASSLGFGGSYEQYF

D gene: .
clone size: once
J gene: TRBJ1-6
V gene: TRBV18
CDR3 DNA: TGTGCCAGCTCACCAGGGGGTCCCTTCAATTCACCCCTCCACTTT
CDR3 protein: CASSPGGPFNSPLHF

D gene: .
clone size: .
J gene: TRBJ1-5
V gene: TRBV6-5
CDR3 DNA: TGTGCCAGCAAGGATGCCCAGGGTAGCAATCAGCCCCAGCATTTT
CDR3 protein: CASKDAQGSNQPQHF

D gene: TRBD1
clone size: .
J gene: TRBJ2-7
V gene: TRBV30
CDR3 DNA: TGTGCCTGGAGTGTAGGGACAGGCCCTAGCTCCTACGAGCAGTACTTC
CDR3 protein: CAWSVGTGPSSYEQYF

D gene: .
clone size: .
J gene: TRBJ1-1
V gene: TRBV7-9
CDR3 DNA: TGTGCCAGCAGCACCTGGATAGAGGGGTGGGCTTTCTTT
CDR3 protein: CASSTWIEGWAFF